This T cell receptor (beta chain) was observed in a study of early T cells in non-severe SARS-CoV-2 infection. The TCR library protocol was used to attach unique molecular identifiers. These identifiers were attached to individual cDNA molecules. One entry per CDR3 protein results from TCRdb running MiXCR on the 5' RACE reads. The sample consists of some 75,000 distinct CDR3 sequences, about 13% of them appearing once. This clonotype occurred many times. CDR1 and CDR2 from the germline V gene are SGHAT and FQNNGV. Trimming removed 5 bases at V and 8 bases at J, with 15 bases between. The CDR3 runs to 13 residues.

The chain uses TRBV11-2 and TRBJ1-2; D not resolved. This TCR was recovered from an adult who was a healthcare worker with PCR-confirmed SARS-CoV-2 infection or an uninfected control (not recorded which). The sequenced material came from whole blood. The DNA for the CDR3 is TGTGCCAGCAGCCCTGACCTACGCGCCGGCTACACCTTC. Its protein is CASSPDLRAGYTF.